A selection of T cell receptor beta chains follows, all from one sample in a study of blood T cell repertoires in COVID-19. Here immunoSEQ multiplex PCR was the method, and the copy in TCRdb shows in-frame clones only, minus some. Here the sample spans about 120,000 clones, approximately 90% being singletons. Sequenced material: peripheral blood. Receptors were obtained from a man in his forties with acute or convalescent COVID-19. The CDR3 runs from the conserved cysteine through the conserved F or W. A D gene is named only where the DNA matches it firmly. Rows may omit the clone size; those that give it use once, few, many or a size class.

few	TRBD2	TRBJ2-7	TRBV19	TGTGCCAGTAGTATCGCGGGAGGAGTATACGAGCAGTACTTC	CASSIAGGVYEQYF
NA	NA	TRBJ1-3	TRBV5-6	TGTGCCAGCAGCCCCCGAGGTGGAAACACCATATATTTT	CASSPRGGNTIYF
NA	TRBD2	TRBJ2-2	TRBV6-5	TGTGCCAGCATCGTGGGAGGGGTGGTCGGGGAGCTGTTTTTT	CASIVGGVVGELFF
NA	NA	TRBJ2-3	TRBV21-1	TGTGCCAGCAGCAAAGCCGACGACAGGGGTTGGCGGGAGGGACCCACAGATACGCAGTATTTT	CASSKADDRGWREGPTDTQYF
NA	NA	TRBJ1-1	TRBV9	TGTGCCAGCAGCGCCCATCCGAACACTGAAGCTTTCTTT	CASSAHPNTEAFF
NA	NA	TRBJ1-1	TRBV6-5	TGTGCCAGCAGGGCAGGGGCCTCGAACACTGAAGCTTTCTTT	CASRAGASNTEAFF
NA	NA	TRBJ1-2	TRBV19	TGTGCCAGTAGTATCCGCAGGGGAGTTTATGGCTACACCTTC	CASSIRRGVYGYTF
NA	TRBD2	TRBJ2-1	TRBV11-3	TGTGCCAGCAGCTTAGCTAGCGGGGGGAACAATGAGCAGTTCTTC	CASSLASGGNNEQFF
NA	NA	TRBJ1-3	TRBV7-9	TGTGCCAGCAGCTTGGGGGGAGCCTCTGGAAACACCATATATTTT	CASSLGGASGNTIYF
NA	TRBD1	TRBJ1-5	TRBV6-1	TGTGCCAGCAGTGACCGGACAGGGTCGGGAAGCAATCAGCCCCAGCATTTT	CASSDRTGSGSNQPQHF
NA	NA	TRBJ2-7	TRBV11-1	TGTGCCAGCAGCTTAGCGGGCAGCTCCTACGAGCAGTACTTC	CASSLAGSSYEQYF
once	NA	TRBJ1-2	TRBV11-2	TGTGCCAGCAGCTCGATAAGTGATACAGGGAAGAATGGCTACACCTTC	CASSSISDTGKNGYTF
NA	TRBD1	TRBJ2-7	TRBV18	TGTGCCAGCTCCCCCGGACAGGGGAATTTTTACGAGCAGTACTTC	CASSPGQGNFYEQYF
once	TRBD1	TRBJ1-4	TRBV27	TGTGCCAGCAGTAGGGGACAGGGGGCAGCTCGTGAAAAACTGTTTTTT	CASSRGQGAAREKLFF
NA	NA	TRBJ2-3	TRBV6-5	TGTGCCAGCCGACCTCTTAGACAGAGTTCAGATACGCAGTATTTT	CASRPLRQSSDTQYF
NA	TRBD1	TRBJ1-5	TRBV6-5	TGTGCCACCACAGGGGGCCAGGTTCAGCCCCAGCATTTT	CATTGGQVQPQHF
NA	NA	TRBJ2-5	TRBV21-1	TGTGCCAGCAGCAAATGGTCCCGATTGATTAGCGGAGAGACCCAGTACTTC	CASSKWSRLISGETQYF
NA	TRBD1	TRBJ2-7	TRBV5-4	TGTGCCAGCAGCTTGGGACAGGGTGGGTACGAGCAGTACTTC	CASSLGQGGYEQYF
NA	NA	TRBJ2-2	TRBV6-5	TGTGCCAGCAGCCGGGATTTAACCGGGGAGCTGTTTTTT	CASSRDLTGELFF
NA	TRBD1	TRBJ1-5	TRBV30	TGTGCCTGGAGTGTACCCCGGACAGGCCCTCTAAGCAATCAGCCCCAGCATTTT	CAWSVPRTGPLSNQPQHF
NA	TRBD2	TRBJ2-7	TRBV5-1	TGCGCCAGCAGCTTGGGTACTAGCGGGATATACGAGCAGTACTTC	CASSLGTSGIYEQYF
NA	NA	TRBJ2-3	TRBV12-3/TRBV12-4	TGTGCCAGCACCGAGTTTCAAGATACGCAGTATTTT	CASTEFQDTQYF
NA	NA	TRBJ1-2	TRBV5-6	TGTGCCAGCAGCTATTATGACAGGTCTGGCTACACCTTC	CASSYYDRSGYTF
NA	TRBD2	TRBJ2-2	TRBV4-1	TGCGCCAGCAGCCTTAGCGGGAGAGCTAACACCGGGGAGCTGTTTTTT	CASSLSGRANTGELFF
NA	NA	TRBJ1-1	TRBV30	TGTGCCTGGGAAAAAAACAGGTGGATGAACACTGAAGCTTTCTTT	CAWEKNRWMNTEAFF
NA	TRBD2	TRBJ2-1	TRBV7-9	TGTGCCAGCAGCTTTGGGAGGGCTTACAATGAGCAGTTCTTC	CASSFGRAYNEQFF
NA	TRBD1	TRBJ1-2	TRBV27	TGTGCCAGCAGTAGGATGGGACAGGGCTATGGCTACACCTTC	CASSRMGQGYGYTF
NA	NA	TRBJ2-5	TRBV11-2	TGTGCCAGCAGCTTAGGAGGTCAAGAGACCCAGTACTTC	CASSLGGQETQYF
NA	NA	TRBJ1-4	TRBV18	TGTGCCAGCTCACCAGGACTCGTTGGCACAACTAATGAAAAACTGTTTTTT	CASSPGLVGTTNEKLFF
few	NA	TRBJ2-2	TRBV30	TGTGCCTGGAGTGTCGATACTGAGAACACCGGGGAGCTGTTTTTT	CAWSVDTENTGELFF
NA	NA	TRBJ2-1	TRBV19	TGTGCCAGTAGCCCTGGACAGTACAATGAGCAGTTCTTC	CASSPGQYNEQFF
NA	NA	TRBJ2-4	TRBV12-3/TRBV12-4	TGTGCCAGCACCACACGGGGTATTCCGTACTTC	CASTTRGIPYF
NA	NA	TRBJ1-5	TRBV6-1	TGTGCCAGCAGTGAGGGCAGCCTTTTGAATCAGCCCCAGCATTTT	CASSEGSLLNQPQHF
NA	NA	TRBJ2-1	TRBV9	TGTGCCAGCAGCGTTGGCGGGTTCTCCTACAATGAGCAGTTCTTC	CASSVGGFSYNEQFF
NA	TRBD1	TRBJ1-2	TRBV5-5	TGTGCCAGCAGCGCATCACTTAGGACAGGGGGAGTTCACACCTTC	CASSASLRTGGVHTF
NA	TRBD1	TRBJ1-5	TRBV3-1/TRBV3-2	TGTGCCAGCAGCCCTCTTCCGACAGGGACCCAGCATTTT	CASSPLPTGTQHF
NA	NA	TRBJ2-3	TRBV4-2	TGTGCCAGCAGCCAAGGGGGAGGAGATACGCAGTATTTT	CASSQGGGDTQYF
NA	TRBD1	TRBJ2-5	TRBV5-1	TGCGCCACCCAAGGGACAGGGAAGCAAGAGACCCAGTACTTC	CATQGTGKQETQYF
NA	NA	TRBJ1-1	TRBV9	TGTGCCAGCAGCGTAGTCCCAGTTCAGAACACTGAAGCTTTCTTT	CASSVVPVQNTEAFF
NA	TRBD1	TRBJ1-4	TRBV30	TGTGCCTGGGAGGGACAGGGAAATGAAAAACTGTTTTTT	CAWEGQGNEKLFF
NA	TRBD1	TRBJ2-3	TRBV5-1	TGCGCCAGCAGCTTGGGACAGGGGAGGCCTAGCACAGATACGCAGTATTTT	CASSLGQGRPSTDTQYF
NA	NA	TRBJ1-2	TRBV19	TGTGCCAGTACGGAGGAAAGCTATGGCTACACCTTC	CASTEESYGYTF
once	TRBD1	TRBJ1-5	TRBV30	TGTGCCTGCTCCTTCCTGAGTGGGGGGACAGGTCAGCCCCAGCATTTT	CACSFLSGGTGQPQHF
NA	NA	TRBJ2-5	TRBV27	TGTGCCAGCAGTTTGGGGGCGCGGGGGAGGCAAGAGACCCAGTACTTC	CASSLGARGRQETQYF
NA	NA	TRBJ1-5	TRBV21-1	TGTGCCAGCAGCTCCCGACCGGGACAGGAGTTCTATAGCAATCAGCCCCAGCATTTT	CASSSRPGQEFYSNQPQHF
NA	TRBD1	TRBJ2-3	TRBV19	TGTGCCAGTAGCCAAGGACAGGGGACGACAGATACGCAGTATTTT	CASSQGQGTTDTQYF
NA	TRBD2	TRBJ2-7	TRBV7-9	TGTGCCAGCGCTAGCGGAAGTGGGTACGAGCAGTACTTC	CASASGSGYEQYF
NA	NA	TRBJ1-4	TRBV2	TGTGCCAGCAGTGACCACAGGGCAACTAATGAAAAACTGTTTTTT	CASSDHRATNEKLFF
NA	NA	TRBJ2-2	TRBV24-1	TGTGCCACCAGTGATTTTCGTCCCGGGGAGCTGTTTTTT	CATSDFRPGELFF
NA	TRBD1	TRBJ1-2	TRBV6-5	TGTGCCAGCAGTTACGTGAGGACAGGGGGCAACTATGGCTACACCTTC	CASSYVRTGGNYGYTF
NA	TRBD2	TRBJ2-3	TRBV5-1	TGCGCCAGCAGCTCTGTACTAGCGGGAGCGAGCGCTAGCACAGATACGCAGTATTTT	CASSSVLAGASASTDTQYF
once	NA	TRBJ2-2	TRBV14	TGTGCCAGCAGCCGTCGGTTAGTCGGGGAGCTGTTTTTT	CASSRRLVGELFF
NA	NA	TRBJ1-1	TRBV6-5	TGTGCCAGCAGTCCCGCGGGGAACACTGAAGCTTTCTTT	CASSPAGNTEAFF